These T cell receptor beta chains were read from a single sample in a study of early T cells in non-severe SARS-CoV-2 infection. MiXCR, applied by TCRdb to the 5' RACE reads, yields one record per CDR3 protein. This table holds tens of thousands of distinct CDR3 sequences, about 5% found once. The specimen was whole blood, collected at baseline. These receptors were obtained from an adult who was a healthcare worker with PCR-confirmed SARS-CoV-2 infection or an uninfected control (not recorded which). Each CDR3 is given with its conserved first and last residue. The D gene is left open where the match is weak. Part of the rows lack a size; the others show once, few, many or a class for expanded clones.

NA TRBJ2-7 TRBV7-9 many TGTGCCAGCAGCCGGACAGACTACGAGCAGTACTTC CASSRTDYEQYF
NA TRBJ2-2 TRBV18 medium-sized TGTGCCAGCTCACGTCGGACAGATAACACCGGGGAGCTGTTTTTT CASSRRTDNTGELFF
NA TRBJ2-3 TRBV11-2 many TGTGCCAGCAGCCCCAATAGCGATCCCACAGATACGCAGTATTTT CASSPNSDPTDTQYF
TRBD1 TRBJ2-1 TRBV2 many TGTGCCAGCAGTTCGGACAGGGGGGGAAATGAGCAGTTCTTC CASSSDRGGNEQFF
NA TRBJ2-1 TRBV6-2/TRBV6-3 many TGTGCCAGCAGTTACTCGAGGGGAAGACTACTACAGTTCTTC CASSYSRGRLLQFF
TRBD2 TRBJ2-5 TRBV11-2 many TGTGCCAGCAGCTTAGGGGACGGACTAGCGGTCTACCAAGAGACCCAGTACTTC CASSLGDGLAVYQETQYF
TRBD2 TRBJ2-7 TRBV20-1 many TGCAGTGCTAGTACCCCTGTGGGCGGGGGGGTCCACGAGCAGTACTTC CSASTPVGGGVHEQYF
TRBD2 TRBJ2-7 TRBV2 few TGTGTCAGCAGTCGACTAGCGGGAGATGGAAACGAGCAGTACTTC CVSSRLAGDGNEQYF
TRBD2 TRBJ2-5 TRBV12-3/TRBV12-4 NA TGTGCCAGCTTATCCTCGGGACTACTTAAAGAGACCCAGTACTTC CASLSSGLLKETQYF
TRBD2 TRBJ2-1 TRBV20-1 NA TGCAGTGCTAGAGTAGCGGGGGCTGGCAATGAGCAGTTCTTC CSARVAGAGNEQFF
TRBD1 TRBJ2-5 TRBV6-2/TRBV6-3 many TGTGCCAGCGACACCGGGACAGGGTCGTTAAGAGAGACCCAGTACTTC CASDTGTGSLRETQYF
TRBD2 TRBJ2-2 TRBV2 few TGTGCCGGTCGGGCGGGAGAGAACACCGGGGAGCTGTTTTTT CAGRAGENTGELFF
NA TRBJ2-3 TRBV18 many TGTGCCAGCTCACCACTTCCCGGGAGTGGAGATACGCAGTATTTT CASSPLPGSGDTQYF
NA TRBJ2-5 TRBV10-3 many TGTGCCATCAGTGAACGTGGTAGGCAAGAGACCCAGTACTTC CAISERGRQETQYF
NA TRBJ2-2 TRBV5-6 many TGTGCCAGCAGCTACCCAGGGAACACCGGGGAGCTGTTTTTT CASSYPGNTGELFF
NA TRBJ2-2 TRBV7-3 many TGTGCCAGCAGCTTAGAGGTCGGGGAGCTGTTTTTT CASSLEVGELFF
NA TRBJ2-5 TRBV10-3 many TGTGCCATCAGTGAAGGTGTCCGCAAAGAGACCCAGTACTTC CAISEGVRKETQYF
TRBD1 TRBJ2-7 TRBV20-1 many TGCAGTGCTTCGGGACAGCCGGAGTACGAGCAGTACTTC CSASGQPEYEQYF
TRBD2 TRBJ2-3 TRBV11-2 many TGTGCCAGCAGCCGTCAAACTAGCGGGAGCGGTGATACGCAGTATTTT CASSRQTSGSGDTQYF
TRBD2 TRBJ2-3 TRBV20-1 few TGCAGTGCTAGACCCATAGGGGGAACTAGCGGAACAGATACGCAGTATTTT CSARPIGGTSGTDTQYF
TRBD2 TRBJ2-2 TRBV7-2 many TGTGCCAGCAGCTTAGCAAGCGGGAGGGGGACCGGGGAGCTGTTTTTT CASSLASGRGTGELFF
TRBD1 TRBJ1-1 TRBV14 NA TGTGCCAGCAGCCTGCGGACAGGGGGTACGACTGAAGCTTTCTTT CASSLRTGGTTEAFF
NA TRBJ1-2 TRBV29-1 NA TGCAGCGTTGAACCAGGGTTCTATGGCTACACCTTC CSVEPGFYGYTF
NA TRBJ2-1 TRBV7-8 many TGTGCCAGCAGCTCGGGACTCGTCTCCTACAATGAGCAGTTCTTC CASSSGLVSYNEQFF
NA TRBJ2-5 TRBV10-1 many TGCGCCAGCAGTGAGTCCCGACGGTTCCAAGAGACCCAGTACTTC CASSESRRFQETQYF
NA TRBJ1-1 TRBV2 NA TGTGCCAGCACTACGGGAACTAACACTGAAGCTTTCTTT CASTTGTNTEAFF
NA TRBJ2-2 TRBV7-6 many TGTGCCAGCAGCTCCATAGAAGTGGTCACCGGGGAGCTGTTTTTT CASSSIEVVTGELFF
TRBD1 TRBJ1-6 TRBV7-3 many TGTGCCAGCAGCCACAAAAGGGGGCCCAGGAGGGAGTCACCCCTCCACTTT CASSHKRGPRRESPLHF
TRBD2 TRBJ2-1 TRBV5-8 many TGTGCCAACTCCGGACTAGGGCCTGAGCAGTTCTTC CANSGLGPEQFF
NA TRBJ1-1 TRBV28 many TGTGCCAGCAGGGAGGGGCAGGCGAACACTGAAGCTTTCTTT CASREGQANTEAFF
NA TRBJ2-5 TRBV29-1 many TGCAGCGTTGAAGATCGACTGACCCAGTACTTC CSVEDRLTQYF
TRBD2 TRBJ2-5 TRBV10-2 many TGCGCCAGCAGTTCGTTTATGAGTAGCGGGGATGTCACAGAGACCCAGTACTTC CASSSFMSSGDVTETQYF
TRBD1 TRBJ2-2 TRBV29-1 NA TGCAGCGCGATCCGGGACAGTGAACCCACCGGGGAGCTGTTTTTT CSAIRDSEPTGELFF
NA TRBJ1-6 TRBV3-1 many TGTGCCAGCAGCCAAGCCGACATGTCAAATTCACCCCTCCACTTT CASSQADMSNSPLHF
NA TRBJ2-1 TRBV5-1 many TGCGCCAGCAGCTTGACCCAAACTCCTACATGGTTCTTC CASSLTQTPTWFF
NA TRBJ2-7 TRBV10-3 few TGTGCCATCAGTGAGGTGGGCTACGAGCAGTACTTC CAISEVGYEQYF
NA TRBJ2-7 TRBV20-1 many TGCAGTGCTAGTCCTCGGGCGGGCCTTCCCCCCGAGCAGTACTTC CSASPRAGLPPEQYF
NA TRBJ2-7 TRBV12-3/TRBV12-4 many TGTGCCAGCCACCGGGACGCTAGCTCCTACGAGCAGTACTTC CASHRDASSYEQYF
NA TRBJ2-6 TRBV29-1 NA TGCAGCGTTGGCTTCTCAAGCTCTGGGGCCAACGTCCTGACTTTC CSVGFSSSGANVLTF
TRBD2 TRBJ2-3 TRBV7-9 many TGTGCCAGCAGCTCCTTGGGCGGGGGTAGCGGGGATACGCAGTATTTT CASSSLGGGSGDTQYF
NA TRBJ2-5 TRBV5-1 many TGCGCCAGCAGCCCATCGGGACTGGGACAAGAGACCCAGTACTTC CASSPSGLGQETQYF
NA TRBJ2-5 TRBV6-5 large TGTGCCAGCAGTTACTCGACCCTTGGGCAAGAGACCCAGTACTTC CASSYSTLGQETQYF
NA TRBJ1-2 TRBV28 many TGTGCCAGCAGTTCCCCCGGACAGTTACCTTATGGCTACACCTTC CASSSPGQLPYGYTF
NA TRBJ2-1 TRBV6-2/TRBV6-3 many TGTGCCAGCAGCCGATACAGGGACGAGAATGAGCAGTTCTTC CASSRYRDENEQFF
NA TRBJ1-5 TRBV27 many TGTGCCAGCAGGGGTAGCAATCAGCCCCAGCATTTT CASRGSNQPQHF
TRBD2 TRBJ2-1 TRBV20-1 NA TGCAGTGCTAGAGACCCACTAGCGGTGGACTACGATGAGCAGTTCTTC CSARDPLAVDYDEQFF
TRBD1 TRBJ2-2 TRBV7-8 many TGTGCCAGCAGCCTGAGGACAGGCACGAACACCGGGGAGCTGTTTTTT CASSLRTGTNTGELFF
NA TRBJ1-1 TRBV5-1 many TGCGCCAGCAGCTTGGTCGCGGACAGCTATTTTGAAGCTTTCTTT CASSLVADSYFEAFF
TRBD2 TRBJ2-1 TRBV9 many TGTGCCAGCAGCACTAGCGGGAGAGGCATGAATGAGCAGTTCTTC CASSTSGRGMNEQFF
TRBD1 TRBJ1-6 TRBV20-1 many TGCAGTGCTAGAGATTTCCAACAGGGGGCAAATAATTCACCCCTCCACTTT CSARDFQQGANNSPLHF
TRBD2 TRBJ2-7 TRBV7-9 many TGTGCCATTAGCGGGAGTCCTTACGAGCAGTACTTC CAISGSPYEQYF
TRBD1 TRBJ2-2 TRBV5-1 NA TGCGCCAGCAGCAGGGACAGGAGGAACACCGGGGAGCTGTTTTTT CASSRDRRNTGELFF
NA TRBJ1-6 TRBV7-2 NA TGTGCCAGCAGCTATCAGGGGCAGAATTCACCCCTCCACTTT CASSYQGQNSPLHF
NA TRBJ2-4 TRBV6-1 many TGTGCCAGCAGCGACCATAAAAACATTCAGTACTTC CASSDHKNIQYF
NA TRBJ2-7 TRBV29-1 many TGCAACGTCGCCAAAGTCAGGGCTGGATACGAGCAGTACTTC CNVAKVRAGYEQYF
NA TRBJ1-4 TRBV21-1 NA TGTGCCAGCAGCATCCGGGTCCTCAGAGGGGAAAAACTGTTTTTT CASSIRVLRGEKLFF
TRBD1 TRBJ2-6 TRBV27 many TGTGCCAGCAGTGCGGACAGGGGGTCCAACGTCCTGACTTTC CASSADRGSNVLTF
TRBD2 TRBJ2-1 TRBV7-6 many TGTGCCAGCAGCCTTGGACTAGCGGTTATCGACAATGAGCAGTTCTTC CASSLGLAVIDNEQFF
TRBD2 TRBJ2-1 TRBV7-9 many TGTGCCAGCAGCTTAGGCCTTAGCGGGAGGGCCGGAGGTCAGAGCTCCTACAATGAGCAGTTCTTC CASSLGLSGRAGGQSSYNEQFF
NA TRBJ2-3 TRBV29-1 many TGCAGCGTCTCGAGGACTTTTAGCACAGATACGCAGTATTTT CSVSRTFSTDTQYF